A selection of T cell receptor beta chains follows, all from one sample in a study of blood T cell repertoires in COVID-19. Using immunoSEQ multiplex PCR, the repertoire was profiled, and TCRdb retains in-frame clones only, with some absent. The data show 150,000 to 200,000 clones, with approximately 90% seen just once and roughly 0.77% held by the top ten. Sequenced input: PBMCs or T cells enriched from blood (not recorded which). Receptors originate from a woman aged 18-29 years who had recovered from COVID-19. The CDR3 runs from the conserved cysteine through the conserved F or W. Fields, in order: V gene, D gene, J gene, clone size, CDR3 DNA, CDR3 protein. A D gene is named only where the DNA matches it firmly. A row's size may be missing; if present it is once, few, many or a size class.

TRBV30	NA	TRBJ2-2	NA	TGTGCCTGGAGTTCCCCGACACATTTCGCGAACACCGGGGAGCTGTTTTTT	CAWSSPTHFANTGELFF
TRBV2	NA	TRBJ1-3	NA	TGTGCCAGTACTAGGACGGCTGCTGACACCATATATTTT	CASTRTAADTIYF
TRBV6-5	NA	TRBJ1-2	NA	TGTGCCAGCAGTCCACAGGGACATAACTATGGCTACACCTTC	CASSPQGHNYGYTF
TRBV7-8	NA	TRBJ1-6	NA	TGTGCCAGCAGGCGAAGGGTAGGGAGCGTGAATAATTCACCCCTCCACTTT	CASRRRVGSVNNSPLHF
TRBV27	TRBD1	TRBJ1-2	once	TGTGCCAGCAGTTTGAGAGCGGGACAGGGTAACTATGGCTACACCTTC	CASSLRAGQGNYGYTF
TRBV27	NA	TRBJ1-1	NA	TGTGCCAGCAGTTTAGGGCGGGACACTGAAGCTTTCTTT	CASSLGRDTEAFF
TRBV11-1	TRBD2	TRBJ2-7	NA	TGTGCCAGCAGCCCAGGGACTAGGGGCTACGAGCAGTACTTC	CASSPGTRGYEQYF
TRBV4-1	NA	TRBJ2-7	NA	TGCGCCAGCAGCCAAGGCCCATTGGGCAGGAACGAGCAGTACTTC	CASSQGPLGRNEQYF
TRBV18	TRBD1	TRBJ1-5	few	TGTGCCAGCTCACCACCCGGACAGGGAAGAGGCAATCAGCCCCAGCATTTT	CASSPPGQGRGNQPQHF
TRBV7-9	NA	TRBJ2-7	NA	TGTGCCAGCAGCCCCTCCGGAGGGGGCGAGGAGCAGTACTTC	CASSPSGGGEEQYF
TRBV2	NA	TRBJ1-1	NA	TGTGCCAGCAGTCTGACAGCCTTGAACACTGAAGCTTTCTTT	CASSLTALNTEAFF
TRBV28	NA	TRBJ1-1	NA	TGTGCCAGCAGTTTGTTTCGAGGGGGCACTGAAGCTTTCTTT	CASSLFRGGTEAFF
TRBV5-1	NA	TRBJ2-1	NA	TGCGCCAGCAGTCTAAGGGGTCCTAAAGATGAGCAGTTCTTC	CASSLRGPKDEQFF
TRBV7-8	TRBD1	TRBJ2-7	NA	TGTGCCAGCAGCTCGCGTAGACAGGGATACTACGAGCAGTACTTC	CASSSRRQGYYEQYF
TRBV3-1/TRBV3-2	NA	TRBJ2-7	NA	TGTGCCAGCAGCCCCTTCTCGGGAGTTGCCTACGAGCAGTACTTC	CASSPFSGVAYEQYF
TRBV12-3/TRBV12-4	NA	TRBJ1-2	NA	TGTGCCAGCACCCTCCTACCCAATGATGGCTACACCTTC	CASTLLPNDGYTF
TRBV28	NA	TRBJ2-2	once	TGTGCCAGCAGTTTACGTAGGGGGAGGGCCCCTAACACCGGGGAGCTGTTTTTT	CASSLRRGRAPNTGELFF
TRBV7-2	NA	TRBJ1-2	NA	TGTGCCAGCAGCCCTAGCGGGGGAAACTATGGCTACACCTTC	CASSPSGGNYGYTF
TRBV5-1	NA	TRBJ2-7	NA	TGCGCCAGCAGCTTGGGTACAGTACAGACCTACGAGCAGTACTTC	CASSLGTVQTYEQYF
TRBV28	TRBD1	TRBJ2-4	NA	TGTGCCAGCAGGACTCCGGGACAGGCAAACATTCAGTACTTC	CASRTPGQANIQYF
TRBV7-9	TRBD1	TRBJ1-1	NA	TGTGCCAGCAGCTCCACAGGGGGCAAAGGCACTGAAGCTTTCTTT	CASSSTGGKGTEAFF
TRBV11-3	NA	TRBJ2-2	NA	TGTGCCAGCAGCTTAGCTTTCACCGGGGAGCTGTTTTTT	CASSLAFTGELFF
TRBV30	TRBD1	TRBJ2-7	NA	TGTGCCTGGCGGACAGGGTACTACGAGCAGTACTTC	CAWRTGYYEQYF
TRBV7-3	NA	TRBJ2-6	NA	TGTGCCAGCAGCTTAACGGGCGACGTCCTGACTTTC	CASSLTGDVLTF
TRBV7-9	NA	TRBJ1-4	NA	TGTGCCGGCCGGGGGGGCTTTGGTGAAAAACTGTTTTTT	CAGRGGFGEKLFF
TRBV6-4	NA	TRBJ1-1	NA	TGTGCCAGCAGCAGATCGGGGGTCGATGAAGCTTTCTTT	CASSRSGVDEAFF
TRBV2	NA	TRBJ2-3	NA	TGTGCCAGCAGTGAAGCGCGCGGGAAGTGGGCAGATACGCAGTATTTT	CASSEARGKWADTQYF
TRBV6-2/TRBV6-3	TRBD2	TRBJ2-3	NA	TGTGCCAGCAGTTATTCTGCGACTAGCGGGAGGAATACGCAGTATTTT	CASSYSATSGRNTQYF
TRBV5-6	TRBD1	TRBJ1-1	NA	TGTGCCAGCAGCTTATGGACAGGGGATAAGACTGAAGCTTTCTTT	CASSLWTGDKTEAFF
TRBV6-2/TRBV6-3	NA	TRBJ1-5	NA	TGTGCCAGCAGCTTGACAGGCCTCAATCAGCCCCAGCATTTT	CASSLTGLNQPQHF
TRBV9	NA	TRBJ2-1	NA	TGTGCCAGCAGCGTAGGCGAGAGCTCCTACAATGAGCAGTTCTTC	CASSVGESSYNEQFF
TRBV4-2	NA	TRBJ1-6	NA	TGTGCCAGCAGCCAAGCCGCGGGACCAAATAATTCACCCCTCCACTTT	CASSQAAGPNNSPLHF
TRBV7-9	NA	TRBJ1-2	NA	TGTGCCAGCAGCCCGGTAATTGGCTACACCTTC	CASSPVIGYTF
TRBV7-2	TRBD1	TRBJ2-3	NA	TGTGCCAGCAGCTTCCCAGGGGGCCGTGGATATACGCAGTATTTT	CASSFPGGRGYTQYF
TRBV25-1	NA	TRBJ2-3	NA	TGTGCCAGCAGTGAGTACACAAGCACAGATACGCAGTATTTT	CASSEYTSTDTQYF
TRBV7-9	NA	TRBJ2-2	NA	TGTGCCAGCAGCTTTGTCGTCACCGGGGAGCTGTTTTTT	CASSFVVTGELFF
TRBV6-5	TRBD2	TRBJ2-7	NA	TGTGCCAGCAGTAGGACTAGCGGGTCCTACGAGCAGTACTTC	CASSRTSGSYEQYF
TRBV2	NA	TRBJ1-1	few	TGTGCCAGCAGGGGTGGTGGGGAGGCTTTCTTT	CASRGGGEAFF
TRBV5-4	TRBD2	TRBJ2-7	NA	TGTGCCAGCAATGAGGCGGGAGTAGCATACGAGCAGTACTTC	CASNEAGVAYEQYF
TRBV7-2	TRBD2	TRBJ2-3	NA	TGTGCCAGCAGCTTAGAACTAGCGGGAGGCACAGATACGCAGTATTTT	CASSLELAGGTDTQYF
TRBV30	TRBD1	TRBJ2-7	NA	TGTGCCTGGAGGGAACAGGGGTACGAGCAGTACTTC	CAWREQGYEQYF
TRBV1	NA	TRBJ2-1	NA	TGCACCAGCAGCCAAGTAGGGAGACTAGCGGGAAGGAATGAGCAGTTCTTC	CTSSQVGRLAGRNEQFF
TRBV3-1/TRBV3-2	TRBD1	TRBJ1-4	NA	TGTGCCAGCTCCGCGGGACAGGAGAATGAAAAACTGTTTTTT	CASSAGQENEKLFF
TRBV15	NA	TRBJ2-7	NA	TGTGCCACCAGCAGAGATATCCGCTACGAGCAGTACTTC	CATSRDIRYEQYF
TRBV7-8	NA	TRBJ1-5	NA	TGTGCCAGCAGCTTAGCGCGACTCCGCCCCCACAATCAGCCCCAGCATTTT	CASSLARLRPHNQPQHF
TRBV28	NA	TRBJ1-2	NA	TGTGCCAGCAGTTTAACAGCTAATGGCTACACCTTC	CASSLTANGYTF
TRBV6-5	NA	TRBJ2-2	NA	TGTGCCAGCAGTTGGGGCTCGGCGAACACCGGGGAGCTGTTTTTT	CASSWGSANTGELFF
TRBV28	NA	TRBJ2-7	NA	TGTGCCAGCAGTTTACGTGCGCCCTACGAGCAGTACTTC	CASSLRAPYEQYF
TRBV24-1	TRBD1	TRBJ1-4	NA	TGTGCCACCAGTGATTCAGACAGGGTTGAAGAAAAACTGTTTTTT	CATSDSDRVEEKLFF
TRBV3-1/TRBV3-2	NA	TRBJ2-1	NA	TGTGCCAGCAGCCCGACATACAATGAGCAGTTCTTC	CASSPTYNEQFF
TRBV2	TRBD2	TRBJ2-5	NA	TGTGCCAGCAGTGTCGGGACTAGCCAAGAGACCCAGTACTTC	CASSVGTSQETQYF
TRBV27	NA	TRBJ1-1	few	TGTGCCAGCAGTTTATTCCCGACAGTGAACACTGAAGCTTTCTTT	CASSLFPTVNTEAFF
TRBV3-1/TRBV3-2	NA	TRBJ2-7	NA	TGTGCCAGCAGCCAAGAGCTTAGTCTCTACGAGCAGTACTTC	CASSQELSLYEQYF
TRBV27	TRBD1	TRBJ2-7	once	TGTGCCAGCAGTCCTGATTGGGACAGGTTCTACGAGCAGTACTTC	CASSPDWDRFYEQYF
TRBV20-1	NA	TRBJ1-2	NA	TGCAGTGCCGGTGGGGCGGGAGGCTACACCTTC	CSAGGAGGYTF
TRBV4-1	NA	TRBJ2-3	NA	TGCGCCAGCAGCCAAGTCTCAGGAAAAGATACGCAGTATTTT	CASSQVSGKDTQYF
TRBV19	TRBD2	TRBJ2-1	NA	TGTGCCAGTAGTAAGGGACTAGCGGGGCTAGGGTACAATGAGCAGTTCTTC	CASSKGLAGLGYNEQFF
TRBV28	NA	TRBJ2-2	NA	TGTGCCAGCAGTTTACGTCCCTACAGGGAGACCGGGGAGCTGTTTTTT	CASSLRPYRETGELFF
TRBV5-4	NA	TRBJ2-7	NA	TGTGCCAGCAGAGAACCCATTGGACTACCCGACGACGAGCAGTACTTC	CASREPIGLPDDEQYF